This T cell receptor beta chain was retrieved from a study of T cell responses to AZD1222 COVID-19 vaccine. Between the trimmed V and J ends, which lost 1 base and 10 bases, there was a span of 9 bases. The germline V gene encodes CDR1 SGHNT and CDR2 YYREEE (reference sequence). This CDR3 region has 12 residues. TCRdb keeps only in-frame clones here, not all; method: immunoSEQ multiplex PCR. The data hold around 120,000 clones, with around 88% observed a single time. General study findings and limits: Nearly half of spike-specific TCRs reportedly go after variant regions that carry no mutations. The number of AZD1222 recipients seropositive at baseline was only 5 to 7. All repertoire sampling was performed exclusively after the peak T cell response. Possibly, clonal diversity was underestimated; donors were largely white British and included more females.

For this clone: Antigen specificity is unknown.

The chain combines TRBV5-4 with TRBJ2-1, with D uncertain. This TCR derives from an adult in good health. The sample in question was peripheral blood, obtained on day 0 of MenACWY control vaccination. CDR3 region: CASSLQHGEQFF. The CDR3 DNA follows: TGTGCCAGCAGCTTGCAACACGGGGAGCAGTTCTTC.